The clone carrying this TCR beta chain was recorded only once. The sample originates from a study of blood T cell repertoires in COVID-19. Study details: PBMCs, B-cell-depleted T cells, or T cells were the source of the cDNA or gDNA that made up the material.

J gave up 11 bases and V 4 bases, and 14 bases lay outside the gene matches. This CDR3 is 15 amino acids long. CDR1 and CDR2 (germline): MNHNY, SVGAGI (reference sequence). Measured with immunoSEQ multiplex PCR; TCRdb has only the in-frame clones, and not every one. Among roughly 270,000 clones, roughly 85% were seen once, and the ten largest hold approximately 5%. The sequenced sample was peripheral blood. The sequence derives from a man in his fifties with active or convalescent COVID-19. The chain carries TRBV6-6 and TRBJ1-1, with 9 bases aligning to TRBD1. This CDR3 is CASSWRGTGNEEAFF. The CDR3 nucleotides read TGTGCCAGCAGTTGGCGCGGGACAGGGAACGAAGAGGCTTTCTTT.